These 4 T cell receptor beta chains were all obtained from the same sample, sequenced in a study of T cells in Graves' hyperthyroidism and ophthalmopathy. The CDR3 regions of TCR beta were amplified from RNA transcripts. HTBI primers drove first-round RT-PCR of the TCR CDR3. TCRdb re-called the multiplex PCR reads through MiXCR, storing one row per CDR3 protein. The data show 450,000 to 700,000 distinct CDR3 sequences, with 40% to 55% seen just once and roughly 7.7% held by the top ten. The sequencing input was peripheral blood or thyroid tissue (not recorded which). The receptors originated from a young woman with Graves' hyperthyroidism.

This clonotype was observed at least ten times. The chain employs TRBV7-6 and TRBJ2-7; possibly TRBD1 or TRBD2 for D (5 bases each). This CDR3 is built from 13 residues. Germline CDR1 SGHVS, CDR2 FNYEAQ. Trimming removed 4 bases from V and 6 bases from J, with 13 bases in between. CDR3: CASSSTAAGEQYF. The CDR3 DNA reads TGTGCCAGCAGCTCGACAGCGGCGGGCGAGCAGTACTTC.

At least ten counts were recorded for this clonotype. This chain joins TRBV4-2 and TRBJ1-2, with D possibly TRBD1 on 5 matching bases. CDR1 is LGHNA and CDR2 is YNFKEQ in the germline V gene. V lost 1 base, J lost 4 bases, and 13 bases lay in between. This CDR3 is built from 15 residues. The CDR3 spells CASSQAGVGGYGYTF. The CDR3 DNA reads as TGTGCCAGCAGCCAAGCGGGGGTAGGAGGCTATGGCTACACCTTC.

This clonotype was observed at least ten times. The chain carries TRBV11-3 and TRBJ1-1; 8 bases map to TRBD1. Losses at the gene ends were 5 bases for V and 5 bases for J; bases not matched to a gene: 7. Germline assignment: CDR1 SGHNT and CDR2 YENEEA. The length of the CDR3 is 14 residues. CDR3: CASSRQGSWTEAFF. CDR3 nucleotides: TGTGCCAGCAGCCGACAGGGGTCTTGGACTGAAGCTTTCTTT. Based on the CDR3 plus reference TRBV11-3 and TRBJ1-1, the full variable domain is EAGVVQSPRYKIIEKKQPVAFWCNPISGHNTLYWYLQNLGQGPELLIRYENEEAVDDSQLPKDRFSAERLKGVDSTLKIQPAELGDSAVYLCASSRQGSWTEAFFGQGTRLTVV.

Details on this clonotype: With a much larger clone just one base away, this may be a read error. The chain recombines TRBV6-1 with TRBJ2-2; 8 positions agree with TRBD2. CDR1 is MNHNS, CDR2 SASEGT, per germline. The CDR3 runs to 14 residues. The CDR3, as DNA: TGTGCCAGCTATAGCGGGAAGAACGCCGGGGAGCTGTTTTTT. Translating gives CASYSGKNAGELFF.